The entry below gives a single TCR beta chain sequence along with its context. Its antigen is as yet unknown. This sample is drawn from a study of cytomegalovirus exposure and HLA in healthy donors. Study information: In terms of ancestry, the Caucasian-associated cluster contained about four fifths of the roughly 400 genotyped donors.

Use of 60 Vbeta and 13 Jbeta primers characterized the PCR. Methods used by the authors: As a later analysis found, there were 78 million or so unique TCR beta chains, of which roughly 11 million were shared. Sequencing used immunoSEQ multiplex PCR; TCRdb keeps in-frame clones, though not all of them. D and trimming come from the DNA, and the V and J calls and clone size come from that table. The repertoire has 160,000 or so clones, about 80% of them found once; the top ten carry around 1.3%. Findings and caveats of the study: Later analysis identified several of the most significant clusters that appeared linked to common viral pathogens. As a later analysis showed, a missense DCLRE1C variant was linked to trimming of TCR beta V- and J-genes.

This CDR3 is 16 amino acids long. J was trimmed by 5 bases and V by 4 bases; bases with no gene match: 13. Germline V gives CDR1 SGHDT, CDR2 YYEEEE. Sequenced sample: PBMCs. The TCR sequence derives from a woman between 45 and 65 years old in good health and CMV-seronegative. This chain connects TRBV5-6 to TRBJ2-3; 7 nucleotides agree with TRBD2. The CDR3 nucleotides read TGTGCCAGCAGCCTCCCCCCGCCGGGGAGGGGAGATACGCAGTATTTT. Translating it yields CASSLPPPGRGDTQYF.